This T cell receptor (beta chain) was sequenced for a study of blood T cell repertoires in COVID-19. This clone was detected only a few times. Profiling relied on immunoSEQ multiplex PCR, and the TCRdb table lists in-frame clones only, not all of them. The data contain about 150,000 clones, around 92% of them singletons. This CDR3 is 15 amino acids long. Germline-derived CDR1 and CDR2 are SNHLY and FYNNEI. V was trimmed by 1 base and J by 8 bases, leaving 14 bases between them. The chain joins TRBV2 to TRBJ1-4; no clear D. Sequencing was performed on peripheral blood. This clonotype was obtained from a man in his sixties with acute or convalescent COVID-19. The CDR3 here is CASSEVTGIGEKLFF. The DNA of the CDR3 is TGTGCCAGCAGTGAAGTAACGGGAATTGGGGAAAAACTGTTTTTT.